These 30 T cell receptor beta chains came from one sample sequenced in a study of control samples from healthy donors and cancer patients. Repertoires were generated with immunoSEQ multiplex PCR, while TCRdb's copy carries only in-frame clones and drops some. Here the sample spans around 100,000 clones, more than 75% being singletons. The sequenced material came from blood. The receptors derive from a woman aged 50 to 60 in good health.

This chain connects TRBV30 to TRBJ2-1, with D possibly being TRBD1 or TRBD2 (6 bases each). CDR1 is GTSNPN and CDR2 is SVGIG in the germline V gene (reference sequence). CDR3 length: 14 amino acids. With 5 bases removed from V and 7 bases from J, the gap between germline ends came to 18 bases. The CDR3 loop reads CAWVYGRGRNEQFF. The CDR3 DNA follows: TGTGCCTGGGTTTATGGACGGGGGCGGAATGAGCAGTTCTTC.

This clone was seen repeatedly, ten times or more. The chain is built from TRBV5-4 and TRBJ2-7, with D perhaps given as TRBD1 or TRBD2 (6 bases each). V lost 7 bases, J lost 3 bases, and 17 bases lay in between. The CDR3 covers 14 residues. From germline, CDR1 is SGHNT and CDR2 YYREEE (reference sequence). CDR3: CASSGPGANYEQYF. DNA of the CDR3: TGTGCCAGCTCCGGCCCGGGGGCAAACTACGAGCAGTACTTC.

The chain employs TRBV19 and TRBJ1-5, with TRBD1 as a possible D gene (6 bases). In germline, CDR1 is LNHDA, CDR2 SQIVND (reference sequence). Trimming pared 5 bases from V and 1 base from J, leaving 12 bases between. The CDR3 length is 15 residues. The CDR3 spells CASSPLDRSNQPQHF. In DNA form, the CDR3 reads TGTGCCAGTAGTCCCCTCGACAGGAGCAATCAGCCCCAGCATTTT. Variable domain in full (rest from reference TRBV19 and TRBJ1-5): DGGITQSPKYLFRKEGQNVTLSCEQNLNHDAMYWYRQDPGQGLRLIYYSQIVNDFQKGDIAEGYSVSREKKESFPLTVTSAQKNPTAFYLCASSPLDRSNQPQHFGDGTRLSIL.

This clone appeared a single time. The rearrangement links TRBV28 to TRBJ2-5, with D tentatively TRBD1 (6 bases). This CDR3 has 17 amino acids. Trimming removed 2 bases from V and 5 bases from J, with 21 bases in between. Germline values: CDR1 MDHEN, CDR2 SYDVKM. The CDR3 DNA reads as TGTGCCAGCAGTTTAGGCCGGTGGGGACACAGCATGGAGACCCAGTACTTC. It is translated as CASSLGRWGHSMETQYF.

The chain joins TRBV5-1 to TRBJ1-2, with D uncertain. This CDR3 spans 15 amino acids. The V gene's germline CDR1 is SGHRS and CDR2 YFSETQ. The V gene lost 0 bases and the J gene lost 4 bases, with 13 bases spanning the gap. The CDR3 reads CASSLEDSFIYGYTF. CDR3 sequence (DNA): TGCGCCAGCAGCTTGGAGGACTCCTTCATCTATGGCTACACCTTC. Complete variable domain (other parts from reference TRBV5-1 and TRBJ1-2): KAGVTQTPRYLIKTRGQQVTLSCSPISGHRSVSWYQQTPGQGLQFLFEYFSETQRNKGNFPGRFSGRQFSNSRSEMNVSTLELGDSALYLCASSLEDSFIYGYTFGSGTRLTVV.

The CDR3, as DNA: TGTGCCAGCAGGCGCGACGGGAGGGAGACCCAGTACTTC. As protein: CASRRDGRETQYF. J is TRBJ2-5 and V is TRBV7-2; 7 bases match TRBD2. There are 13 residues in the CDR3. Germline CDR1 SGHTA, CDR2 FQGNSA. V trimming: 6 bases; J trimming: 5 bases; junction bases outside the gene matches: 6.

This sequence joins TRBV6-2 or TRBV6-3 and TRBJ2-7; the D is unclear. V was pared by 5 bases and J by 1 base, with 9 bases between. Germline values: CDR1 MNHEY, CDR2 SVGEGT. The CDR3 has 13 residues. The CDR3 loop reads CASSTEQSYEQYV. The DNA for the CDR3 is TGTGCCAGCAGTACTGAGCAATCCTACGAGCAGTACGTC.

The rearrangement uses TRBV7-2 and TRBJ1-3; D not resolved. This CDR3 has 13 amino acids. Trimming stripped 3 bases from V and 2 bases from J, with 5 bases between. Germline V gene data show CDR1 as SGHTA and CDR2 as FQGNSA. CDR3 DNA: TGTGCCAGCAGCTTCTCTCCTGGAAACACCATATATTTT. Its translation: CASSFSPGNTIYF.

The chain is built from TRBV3-1 (or the pseudogene TRBV3-2) and TRBJ1-3; D unclear. V lost 4 bases, J lost 1 base, and 5 bases lay in between. Germline V gene sequence: CDR1 LGHDT, CDR2 YNNKEL (reference sequence). The CDR3 totals 13 residues. In nucleotides, the CDR3 is TGTGCCAGCAGCCCGGGTTCTGGAAACACCATATATTTT. The encoded protein is CASSPGSGNTIYF.

V is TRBV4-1 and J is TRBJ2-7; 7 positions match TRBD2. This CDR3 has 14 amino acids. Germline V gene sequence: CDR1 MGHRA, CDR2 YSYEKL. V lost 4 bases and J lost 3; bases outside the gene matches: 6. In DNA form, the CDR3 reads TGCGCCAGCAGCCGAGCGGGGTATGTCTACGAGCAGTACTTC. Translation gives CASSRAGYVYEQYF.

The rearrangement joins TRBV6-5 to TRBJ2-3; 9 bases are shared with TRBD2. From germline, CDR1 is MNHEY and CDR2 SVGAGI. The V segment lost 6 bases and the J segment 3 bases; nucleotides outside the gene matches: 7. This CDR3 region has 15 residues. CDR3 in amino acids: CASRSLAGRTDTQYF. In DNA form, the CDR3 reads TGTGCCAGCAGGAGTCTAGCGGGGAGAACAGATACGCAGTATTTT.

The chain joins TRBV9 to TRBJ2-5; 11 positions agree with TRBD2. Losses at the gene ends were 7 bases for V and 7 bases for J; bases not matched to a gene: 18. Germline V gene lookup returns CDR1 SGDLS and CDR2 YYNGEE. The CDR3 contains 17 residues. Here the CDR3 reads CASSPTGTSGRAGTQYF. The CDR3 bases are TGTGCCAGCTCCCCGACCGGGACTAGCGGCCGGGCGGGGACCCAGTACTTC.

CDR3: CASSPEAELFF. The CDR3 coding sequence is TGTGCCAGTTCGCCGGAGGCGGAGCTGTTTTTT. The rearrangement joins TRBV7-9 to TRBJ2-2, with D perhaps matching TRBD2 (5 bases). This CDR3 spans 11 amino acids. Germline CDR1 is SEHNR and CDR2 is FQNEAQ (reference sequence). V was cut by 9 bases and J by 10 bases, with 12 bases left in between.

The chain uses TRBV7-3 and TRBJ2-1; D call uncertain. CDR3 size: 15 residues. CDR1 and CDR2 (germline): SGHTA, FQGTGA. V lost 2 bases and J 2 bases, leaving 10 bases between the germline ends. CDR3 protein: CASSLGLLTYNEQFF. The CDR3 region has the DNA TGTGCCAGCAGCTTAGGTCTTCTGACCTACAATGAGCAGTTCTTC.

The chain joins TRBV29-1 to TRBJ1-2; tentative D call: TRBD1 (6 bases). CDR3 length: 13 residues. CDR1 is SQVTM, CDR2 ANQGSEA, per germline. Trimming took 6 bases from V and 5 from J, leaving 16 bases between them. DNA for the CDR3: TGCAGCGTGCTCATCCGGGACACTTATGGCTACACCTTC. It is translated as CSVLIRDTYGYTF.

The chain joins TRBV5-6 to TRBJ2-5; D assignment may be TRBD1 or TRBD2 (5 bases each). Trimming took off 4 bases at V and 4 bases at J, with 11 bases between the two ends. From germline, CDR1 is SGHDT and CDR2 YYEEEE. The CDR3 is 13 residues long. In DNA, the CDR3 is TGTGCCAGCAGCGTGGGGGTTCGAGAGACCCAGTACTTC. This gives the protein CASSVGVRETQYF.

This chain uses TRBV6-6 with TRBJ2-4; unclear D gene. V lost 5 bases and J 8 bases, leaving 10 bases between the germline ends. CDR1 and CDR2 (germline): MNHNY, SVGAGI (reference sequence). This CDR3 has 12 residues. The CDR3 spells CASSADPDIQYF. CDR3 bases: TGTGCCAGCAGTGCGGATCCGGACATTCAGTACTTC.

The CDR3 spells CASSLEALAFGYTF. The CDR3 DNA is TGTGCCAGCAGCTTAGAAGCCCTAGCATTTGGCTACACCTTC. The rearrangement joins TRBV7-2 to TRBJ1-2; D call uncertain. The V gene lost 1 base and the J gene lost 7 bases, with 13 bases spanning the gap. CDR3 length: 14 amino acids. Germline V gives CDR1 SGHTA, CDR2 FQGNSA.

CDR3 residues: CASSRLSGNQPQHF. DNA for the CDR3: TGTGCCAGCAGCCGCCTTTCGGGGAATCAGCCCCAGCATTTT. The chain combines TRBV28 with TRBJ1-5, with unresolved D. Germline CDR1 is MDHEN and CDR2 is SYDVKM. Trimming removed 6 bases from V and 4 bases from J, with 13 bases in between. This CDR3 region has 14 residues.

J is TRBJ2-1 and V is TRBV27, with D perhaps being TRBD1 or TRBD2 (5 bases each). This CDR3 has 16 amino acids. The V gene lost 5 bases and the J gene lost 6 bases, with 20 bases spanning the gap. CDR1 and CDR2 (germline): MNHEY, SMNVEV (reference sequence). CDR3 bases: TGTGCCAGCAGTCCCCCGCCTGGGGACCCCGCCAATGAGCAGTTCTTC. Translation gives CASSPPPGDPANEQFF.

The CDR3, as DNA: TGTGCCAGCAGCGTAAGCGAGTATTCACCCCTCCACTTT. Protein sequence: CASSVSEYSPLHF. The chain links TRBV9 to TRBJ1-6; D gene uncertain. Germline V gene sequence: CDR1 SGDLS, CDR2 YYNGEE. V was cut by 1 base and J by 8 bases, with 7 bases left in between. CDR3 size: 13 residues.

J is TRBJ2-2 and V is TRBV7-2; D tentatively fits TRBD1 or TRBD2 (5 bases each). The CDR3 consists of 17 residues. Trimming pared 4 bases from V and 8 bases from J, leaving 23 bases between. Germline assignment: CDR1 SGHTA and CDR2 FQGNSA. The CDR3 DNA reads as TGTGCCAGCAGCTGGCCCCAACCGGGACCCCCGTCTGGGGAGCTGTTTTTT. Translating gives CASSWPQPGPPSGELFF.

This chain connects TRBV5-4 to TRBJ2-2; 8 bases are shared with TRBD2. This CDR3 is built from 17 residues. Per germline, CDR1 SGHNT and CDR2 YYREEE (reference sequence). V lost 0 bases and J lost 6; bases outside the gene matches: 10. CDR3 residues: CASSLDGGAYTSGELFF. In nucleotides, the CDR3 is TGTGCCAGCAGCTTGGACGGGGGGGCCTATACCTCCGGGGAGCTGTTTTTT. The variable domain in full, completed from reference TRBV5-4 and TRBJ2-2, reads ETGVTQSPTHLIKTRGQQVTLRCSSQSGHNTVSWYQQALGQGPQFIFQYYREEENGRGNFPPRFSGLQFPNYSSELNVNALELDDSALYLCASSLDGGAYTSGELFFGEGSRLTVL.

The CDR3 coding sequence is TGCAGTGCTAGTCGGGGGACAGGTACAGATACGCAGTATTTT. Residues: CSASRGTGTDTQYF. The chain carries TRBV20-1 and TRBJ2-3; 8 nucleotides match TRBD1. Trimming cost V 3 bases and J 3 bases; bases outside gene matches: 5. Germline values: CDR1 DFQATT, CDR2 SNEGSKA (reference sequence). This CDR3 is built from 14 residues.

The chain combines TRBV9 with TRBJ2-1; weak D call: TRBD1 (5 bases). The CDR3 length is 15 residues. Germline V gene sequence: CDR1 SGDLS, CDR2 YYNGEE. V lost 0 bases to trimming and J lost 4 bases, with 11 bases between them. CDR3 nucleotides: TGTGCCAGCAGCGTAGCTTCACAGGTTTACAATGAGCAGTTCTTC. It encodes CASSVASQVYNEQFF.

The rearrangement joins TRBV6-5 to TRBJ1-2; D may be TRBD1 (5 bases). Trimming pared 3 bases from V and 7 bases from J, leaving 18 bases between. This CDR3 is built from 15 residues. CDR1 and CDR2 from the germline V gene are MNHEY and SVGAGI. CDR3 region: CASSYWSGSASGYTF. The CDR3 bases are TGTGCCAGCAGTTATTGGTCAGGGTCGGCTTCTGGCTACACCTTC.

The CDR3 reads CASSLPRQNTEAFF. CDR3 coding DNA: TGTGCCAGCAGCTTGCCGCGTCAGAACACTGAAGCTTTCTTT. The V and J genes are TRBV11-1 and TRBJ1-1, with unresolved D. From germline, CDR1 is SGHAT and CDR2 FQDESV (reference sequence). The CDR3 consists of 14 residues. V was pared by 3 bases and J by 1 base, with 9 bases between. The whole variable domain, remainder taken from reference TRBV11-1 and TRBJ1-1, is EAEVAQSPRYKITEKSQAVAFWCDPISGHATLYWYRQILGQGPELLVQFQDESVVDDSQLPKDRFSAERLKGVDSTLKIQPAELGDSAMYLCASSLPRQNTEAFFGQGTRLTVV.

The rearrangement uses TRBV25-1 and TRBJ1-2; TRBD1 agrees at 8 bases. CDR3 size: 12 residues. The junction had 3 bases not matched to a gene; V was cut back by 6 bases and J by 6 bases. Germline values: CDR1 MGHDK, CDR2 SYGVNS. DNA for the CDR3: TGTGCCAGCAGGGGGACAGGAGATGGCTACACCTTC. Encoded protein: CASRGTGDGYTF.

This sequence joins TRBV7-6 and TRBJ1-2; perhaps TRBD1 as D (6 bases). The CDR3 extends over 16 amino acids. Germline CDR1 reads SGHVS; CDR2 reads FNYEAQ. V gave up 1 base and J gave up 6 bases, with 18 bases separating them. The CDR3 bases are TGTGCCAGCAGCTTAGGCACCGGGGGGCGCATTGATGGCTACACCTTC. Encoded protein: CASSLGTGGRIDGYTF.

The chain has TRBV14 and TRBJ2-2, with 7 bases aligning to TRBD2. With 5 bases clipped from V and 1 base from J, the junction kept 13 bases outside the gene matches. CDR3 length: 18 amino acids. Germline loops: CDR1 SGHDN, CDR2 FVKESK. The CDR3 protein is CASSYAGRAGRNTGELFF. The DNA for the CDR3 is TGTGCCAGCAGCTATGCCGGAAGAGCGGGGAGGAACACCGGGGAGCTGTTTTTT.